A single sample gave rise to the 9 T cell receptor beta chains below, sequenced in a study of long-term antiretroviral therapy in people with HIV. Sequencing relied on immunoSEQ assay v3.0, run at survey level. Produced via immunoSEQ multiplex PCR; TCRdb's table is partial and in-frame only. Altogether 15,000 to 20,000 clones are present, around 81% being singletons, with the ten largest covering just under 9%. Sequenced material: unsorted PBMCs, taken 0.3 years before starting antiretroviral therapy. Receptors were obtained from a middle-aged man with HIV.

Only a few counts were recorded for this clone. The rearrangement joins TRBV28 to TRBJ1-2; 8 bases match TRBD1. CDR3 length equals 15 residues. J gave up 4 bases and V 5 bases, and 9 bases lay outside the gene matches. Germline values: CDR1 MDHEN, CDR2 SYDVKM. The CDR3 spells CASSRQGARSYGYTF. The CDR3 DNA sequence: TGTGCCAGCAGTCGTCAGGGGGCGCGAAGCTATGGCTACACCTTC.

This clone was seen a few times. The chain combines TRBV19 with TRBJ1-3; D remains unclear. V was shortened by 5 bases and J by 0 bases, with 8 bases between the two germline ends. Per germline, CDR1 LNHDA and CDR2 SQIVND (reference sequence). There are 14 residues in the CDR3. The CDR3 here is CASSRPSSGNTIYF. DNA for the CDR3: TGTGCCAGTAGTCGTCCCAGCTCTGGAAACACCATATATTTT. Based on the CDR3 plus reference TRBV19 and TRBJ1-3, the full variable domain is DGGITQSPKYLFRKEGQNVTLSCEQNLNHDAMYWYRQDPGQGLRLIYYSQIVNDFQKGDIAEGYSVSREKKESFPLTVTSAQKNPTAFYLCASSRPSSGNTIYFGEGSWLTVV.

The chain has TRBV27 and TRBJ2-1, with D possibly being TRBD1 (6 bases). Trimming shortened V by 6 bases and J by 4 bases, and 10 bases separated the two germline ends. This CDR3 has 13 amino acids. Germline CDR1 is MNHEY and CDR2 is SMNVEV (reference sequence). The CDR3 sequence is CASSLTGYNEQFF. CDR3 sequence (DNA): TGTGCCAGCAGCCTGACAGGTTACAATGAGCAGTTCTTC.

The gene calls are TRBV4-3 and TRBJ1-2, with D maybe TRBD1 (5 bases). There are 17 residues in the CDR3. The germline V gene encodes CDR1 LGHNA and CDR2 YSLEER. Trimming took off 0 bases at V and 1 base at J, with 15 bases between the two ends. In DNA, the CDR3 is TGCGCCAGCAGCCAAGAGAGGACAACTGGATTTAACTATGGCTACACCTTC. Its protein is CASSQERTTGFNYGYTF.

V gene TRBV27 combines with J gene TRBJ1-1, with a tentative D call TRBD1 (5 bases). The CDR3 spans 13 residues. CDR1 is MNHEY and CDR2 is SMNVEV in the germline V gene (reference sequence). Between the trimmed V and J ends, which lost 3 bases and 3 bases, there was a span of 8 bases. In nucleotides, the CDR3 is TGTGCCAGCAGTTTTCAGGGTCACACTGAAGCTTTCTTT. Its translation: CASSFQGHTEAFF.

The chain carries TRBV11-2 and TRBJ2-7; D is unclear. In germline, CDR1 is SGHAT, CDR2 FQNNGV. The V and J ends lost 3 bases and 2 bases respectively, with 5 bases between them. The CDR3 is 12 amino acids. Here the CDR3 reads CASSFLPYEQYF. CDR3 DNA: TGTGCCAGCAGCTTTCTCCCCTACGAGCAGTACTTC.

The CDR3 is CASSRDIAEAFF. In DNA, the CDR3 is TGTGCCAGCAGTCGGGACATTGCTGAAGCTTTCTTT. This sequence joins TRBV13 and TRBJ1-1; D perhaps matches TRBD1 (6 bases). Germline CDR1 reads PRHDT; CDR2 reads FYEKMQ (reference sequence). The CDR3 is 12 amino acids. The V end was cut by 6 bases, the J end by 6 bases, with 11 bases between.

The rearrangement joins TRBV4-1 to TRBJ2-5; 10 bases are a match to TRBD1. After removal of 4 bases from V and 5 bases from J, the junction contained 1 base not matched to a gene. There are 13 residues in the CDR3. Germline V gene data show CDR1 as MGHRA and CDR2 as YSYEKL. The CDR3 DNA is TGCGCCAGCAGCCCGGGACAGGGGGAGACCCAGTACTTC. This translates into CASSPGQGETQYF.

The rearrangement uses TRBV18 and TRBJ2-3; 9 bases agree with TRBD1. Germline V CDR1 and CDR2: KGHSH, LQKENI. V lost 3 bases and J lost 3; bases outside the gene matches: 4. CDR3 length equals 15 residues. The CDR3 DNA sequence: TGTGCCAGCTCACCCGGACAGGGGCTAACAGATACGCAGTATTTT. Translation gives CASSPGQGLTDTQYF.